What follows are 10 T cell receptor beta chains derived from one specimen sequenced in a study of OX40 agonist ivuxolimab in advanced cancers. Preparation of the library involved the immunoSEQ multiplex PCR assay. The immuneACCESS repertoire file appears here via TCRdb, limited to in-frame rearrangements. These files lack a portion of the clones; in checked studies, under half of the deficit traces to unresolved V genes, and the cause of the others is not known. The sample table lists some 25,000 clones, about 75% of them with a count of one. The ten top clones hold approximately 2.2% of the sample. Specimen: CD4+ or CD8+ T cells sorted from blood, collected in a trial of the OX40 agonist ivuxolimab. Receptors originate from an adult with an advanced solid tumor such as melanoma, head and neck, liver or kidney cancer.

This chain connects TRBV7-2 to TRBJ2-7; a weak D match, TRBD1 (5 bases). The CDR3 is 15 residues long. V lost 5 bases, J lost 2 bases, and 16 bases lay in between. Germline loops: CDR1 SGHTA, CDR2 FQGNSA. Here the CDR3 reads CASSPLRGFAYEQYF. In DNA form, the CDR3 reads TGTGCCAGCAGCCCCCTAAGGGGCTTTGCCTACGAGCAGTACTTC.

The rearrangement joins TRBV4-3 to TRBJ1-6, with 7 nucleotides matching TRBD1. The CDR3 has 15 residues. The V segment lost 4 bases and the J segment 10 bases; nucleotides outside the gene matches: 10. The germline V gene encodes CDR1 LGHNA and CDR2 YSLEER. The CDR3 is CASSLTRVQGSPLHF. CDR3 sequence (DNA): TGCGCCAGCAGCCTTACAAGGGTACAGGGGTCACCCCTCCACTTT.

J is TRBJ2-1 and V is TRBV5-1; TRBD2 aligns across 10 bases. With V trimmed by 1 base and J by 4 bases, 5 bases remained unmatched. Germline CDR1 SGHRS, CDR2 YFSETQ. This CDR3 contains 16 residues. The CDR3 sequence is CASSLFTLAGYNEQFF. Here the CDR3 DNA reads TGCGCCAGCAGCTTGTTCACACTAGCGGGATACAATGAGCAGTTCTTC.

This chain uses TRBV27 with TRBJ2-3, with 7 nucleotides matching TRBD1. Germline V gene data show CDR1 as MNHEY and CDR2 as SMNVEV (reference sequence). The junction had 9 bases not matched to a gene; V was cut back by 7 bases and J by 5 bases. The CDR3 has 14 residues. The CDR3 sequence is CASTQTGQKDTQYF. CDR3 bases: TGTGCCAGCACGCAGACAGGGCAGAAAGATACGCAGTATTTT.

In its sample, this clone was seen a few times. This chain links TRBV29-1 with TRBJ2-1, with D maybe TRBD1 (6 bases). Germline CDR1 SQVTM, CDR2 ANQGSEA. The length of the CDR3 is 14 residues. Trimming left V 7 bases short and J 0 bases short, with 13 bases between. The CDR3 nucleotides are TGCAGCGCCGACCCGGACAGCTCCTACAATGAGCAGTTCTTC. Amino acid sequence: CSADPDSSYNEQFF.

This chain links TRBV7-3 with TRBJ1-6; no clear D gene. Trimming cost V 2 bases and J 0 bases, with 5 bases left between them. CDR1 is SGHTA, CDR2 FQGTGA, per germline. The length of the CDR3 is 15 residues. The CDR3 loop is CASSLQSSYNSPLHF. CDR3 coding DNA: TGTGCCAGCAGCTTACAGAGCTCCTATAATTCACCCCTCCACTTT. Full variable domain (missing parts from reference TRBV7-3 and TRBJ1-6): GAGVSQTPSNKVTEKGKYVELRCDPISGHTALYWYRQSLGQGPEFLIYFQGTGAADDSGLPNDRFFAVRPEGSVSTLKIQRTERGDSAVYLCASSLQSSYNSPLHFGNGTRLTVT.

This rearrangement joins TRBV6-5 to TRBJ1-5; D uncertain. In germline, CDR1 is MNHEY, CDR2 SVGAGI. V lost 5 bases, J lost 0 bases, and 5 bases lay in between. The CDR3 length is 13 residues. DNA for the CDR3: TGTGCCAGCAGTACCAATAGCAATCAGCCCCAGCATTTT. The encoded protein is CASSTNSNQPQHF.

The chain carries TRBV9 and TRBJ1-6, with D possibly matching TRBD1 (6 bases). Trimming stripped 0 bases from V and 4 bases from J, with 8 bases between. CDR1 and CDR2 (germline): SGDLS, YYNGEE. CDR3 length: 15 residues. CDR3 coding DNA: TGTGCCAGCAGCGTAGAGGACAGATATAATTCACCCCTCCACTTT. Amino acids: CASSVEDRYNSPLHF.

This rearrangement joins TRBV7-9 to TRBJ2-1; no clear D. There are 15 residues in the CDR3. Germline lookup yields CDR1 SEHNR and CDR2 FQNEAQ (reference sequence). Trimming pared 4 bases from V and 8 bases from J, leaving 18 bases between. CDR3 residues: CASSSPVPGSHEQFF. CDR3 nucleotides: TGTGCCAGCAGCTCCCCGGTCCCAGGTAGCCATGAGCAGTTCTTC. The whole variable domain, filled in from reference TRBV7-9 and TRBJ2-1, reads DTGVSQNPRHKITKRGQNVTFRCDPISEHNRLYWYRQTLGQGPEFLTYFQNEAQLEKSRLLSDRFSAERPKGSFSTLEIQRTEQGDSAMYLCASSSPVPGSHEQFFGPGTRLTVL.

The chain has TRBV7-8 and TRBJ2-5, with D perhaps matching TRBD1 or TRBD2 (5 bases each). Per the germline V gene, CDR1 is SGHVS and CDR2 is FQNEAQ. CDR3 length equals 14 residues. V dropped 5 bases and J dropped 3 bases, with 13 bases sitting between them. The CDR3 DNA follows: TGTGCCAGCAGCCCGAGGGCAGGGAAAGAGACCCAGTACTTC. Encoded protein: CASSPRAGKETQYF.